A single sample is the source of the 30 T cell receptor beta chains below, sequenced in a study of shared clonotypes between healthy human individuals. The assay was immunoSEQ multiplex PCR, and TCRdb's table has in-frame clones only and misses some. The sample consists of 2.5 million or so clones, around 94% of them appearing once. Material for sequencing was naive CD4+ T cells sorted from blood. Indicated subset: CD45RA+ positively selected. The source of these receptors is a man aged 18 to 30 in good health.

Only a few counts were recorded for this clone. Other nucleotide sequences from this sample produce the same CDR3. V is TRBV30 and J is TRBJ1-1; TRBD1 might be the D (6 bases). Germline assignment: CDR1 GTSNPN and CDR2 SVGIG (reference sequence). Trimming removed 2 bases from V and 5 bases from J, with 6 bases in between. The CDR3 runs to 11 residues. In DNA form, the CDR3 reads TGTGCCTGGAGTAGGGGGACTGAAGCTTTCTTT. Its protein product is CAWSRGTEAFF.

The V and J genes are TRBV6-1 and TRBJ2-5; TRBD2 aligns across 10 bases. The J segment lost 7 bases and the V segment lost 4 bases, leaving 6 bases of the junction unmatched. Germline CDR1 is MNHNS and CDR2 is SASEGT. The CDR3 has 14 amino acids. CDR3 loop: CASSAGLADRTQYF. CDR3 in DNA: TGTGCCAGCAGTGCCGGACTAGCGGACCGGACCCAGTACTTC.

V is TRBV14 and J is TRBJ1-6, with D possibly being TRBD1 (6 bases). The V end was cut by 1 base, the J end by 13 bases, with 17 bases between. The CDR3 spans 15 residues. Per the germline V gene, CDR1 is SGHDN and CDR2 is FVKESK. Here the CDR3 DNA reads TGTGCCAGCAGCCAAGTTAGGTCAGGGGCCCATCCCCTCCACTTT. Translating it yields CASSQVRSGAHPLHF.

The chain joins TRBV7-3 to TRBJ2-2, with D perhaps matching TRBD1 or TRBD2 (5 bases each). V lost 1 base, J lost 2 bases, and 8 bases lay in between. Per the germline V gene, CDR1 is SGHTA and CDR2 is FQGTGA. The CDR3 is 15 residues long. CDR3 sequence reads: CASSLRGVNTGELFF. The CDR3, as DNA: TGTGCCAGCAGCTTAAGAGGGGTAAACACCGGGGAGCTGTTTTTT.

This chain connects TRBV11-2 to TRBJ2-1, with TRBD2 matching over 7 bases. This CDR3 is built from 15 residues. Trimming cost V 3 bases and J 3 bases; bases outside gene matches: 5. The germline gives CDR1 SGHAT, CDR2 FQNNGV. This CDR3 reads CASSFRLADYNEQFF. CDR3 nucleotides: TGTGCCAGCAGCTTTCGACTAGCAGACTACAATGAGCAGTTCTTC.

The chain employs TRBV9 and TRBJ2-5; TRBD2 matches at 9 bases. The CDR3 covers 20 residues. Germline CDR1 SGDLS, CDR2 YYNGEE. The trim removed 0 bases at V and 2 bases at J, leaving 17 bases unmatched. CDR3 DNA sequence: TGTGCCAGCAGCGTAGGCTTGGGCGGGGGGGCCTCCGCCTTGCAAGAGACCCAGTACTTC. Translation: CASSVGLGGGASALQETQYF.

The chain is built from TRBV6-5 and TRBJ2-7; a weak D match, TRBD1 (6 bases). Trimming stripped 4 bases from V and 0 bases from J, with 16 bases between. The germline V gene has CDR1 MNHEY and CDR2 SVGAGI. The CDR3 is made up of 16 amino acids. The CDR3 loop is CASSFLTGASSYEQYF. CDR3 DNA: TGTGCCAGCAGTTTCCTGACAGGCGCTAGCTCCTACGAGCAGTACTTC.

This rearrangement joins TRBV6-1 to TRBJ1-2, with TRBD1 identical over 8 bases. CDR1 and CDR2 (germline): MNHNS, SASEGT. V shed 4 bases, J shed 4 bases, and the junction held 5 bases outside the gene matches. The CDR3 has 14 amino acids. CDR3 sequence (DNA): TGTGCCAGCAGTGCCGGGACAGGTCCCTATGGCTACACCTTC. This sequence encodes CASSAGTGPYGYTF.

Details on this clone: The sample holds other DNA sequences that translate to the same CDR3. The chain employs TRBV5-4 and TRBJ2-3; no clear D gene. Germline CDR1 SGHNT, CDR2 YYREEE (reference sequence). Trimming stripped 5 bases from V and 1 base from J, with 8 bases between. CDR3 length: 13 residues. CDR3 in amino acids: CASSSSGTDTQYF. The DNA of the CDR3 is TGTGCCAGCAGTAGCAGCGGCACAGATACGCAGTATTTT. Combining the CDR3 with reference TRBV5-4 and TRBJ2-3 gives the whole variable domain ETGVTQSPTHLIKTRGQQVTLRCSSQSGHNTVSWYQQALGQGPQFIFQYYREEENGRGNFPPRFSGLQFPNYSSELNVNALELDDSALYLCASSSSGTDTQYFGPGTRLTVL.

The gene calls are TRBV6-1 and TRBJ2-7, with TRBD1 identical over 7 bases. This CDR3 is 17 amino acids long. The V gene end was trimmed by 2 bases and the J gene end by 0 bases; junction bases not matched to a gene: 10. CDR1 is MNHNS and CDR2 is SASEGT in the germline V gene. In nucleotides, the CDR3 is TGTGCCAGCAGTGAATGGGGTTCCGGGACAGCCTCCTACGAGCAGTACTTC. This sequence encodes CASSEWGSGTASYEQYF.

This clone was recorded only once. In DNA form, the CDR3 reads TGTGCCAGCAGCTTACCCTATGTGGGAACAGATACGCAGTATTTT. It encodes CASSLPYVGTDTQYF. The rearrangement uses TRBV7-2 and TRBJ2-3; unclear D gene. From germline, CDR1 is SGHTA and CDR2 FQGNSA. This CDR3 region has 15 residues. Trimming removed 2 bases at V and 3 bases at J, with 12 bases between.

The chain couples TRBV10-3 to TRBJ2-6; the D gene is possibly TRBD2 (5 bases). Germline V CDR1 and CDR2: ENHRY, SYGVKD. This CDR3 is built from 15 residues. V was trimmed by 7 bases and J by 4 bases, leaving 14 bases between them. The CDR3 region is CAITEGVSGANVLTF. As DNA, the CDR3 is TGTGCCATCACCGAGGGTGTTTCCGGGGCCAACGTCCTGACTTTC.

This chain uses TRBV4-3 with TRBJ2-7; the match to TRBD2 covers 11 bases. Unmatched junction bases numbered 11, after V lost 3 bases and J lost 7 bases. The germline CDR1 and CDR2 sequences are LGHNA and YSLEER. The CDR3 covers 16 residues. The CDR3 nucleotides are TGCGCCAGCAGCCAGAGCACTAGCGGGAGTTCTCAAGAGCAGTACTTC. This translates into CASSQSTSGSSQEQYF.

The rearrangement joins TRBV28 to TRBJ2-7, with TRBD1 matching 9 bases. V shed 3 bases, J shed 0 bases, and the junction held 6 bases outside the gene matches. Germline CDR1 is MDHEN and CDR2 is SYDVKM. The CDR3 is 16 amino acids. The CDR3 reads CASSLSGTGTSYEQYF. CDR3 coding DNA: TGTGCCAGCAGTTTGAGTGGGACAGGGACCTCCTACGAGCAGTACTTC.

J is TRBJ1-1 and V is TRBV2, with 10 bases that match TRBD1. V gave up 6 bases and J gave up 0 bases; unmatched junction bases: 7. The CDR3 runs 16 residues. The germline CDR1 and CDR2 sequences are SNHLY and FYNNEI. The CDR3 reads CASSRQGALMNTEAFF. Written as DNA, the CDR3 is TGTGCCAGCAGCCGACAGGGGGCTCTGATGAACACTGAAGCTTTCTTT. Using reference TRBV2 and TRBJ1-1 for the parts outside the CDR3, the full variable domain is EPEVTQTPSHQVTQMGQEVILRCVPISNHLYFYWYRQILGQKVEFLVSFYNNEISEKSEIFDDQFSVERPDGSNFTLKIRSTKLEDSAMYFCASSRQGALMNTEAFFGQGTRLTVV.

The chain uses TRBV5-1 and TRBJ2-1, with D perhaps TRBD1 or TRBD2 (6 bases each). In germline, CDR1 is SGHRS, CDR2 YFSETQ. V lost 4 bases, J lost 4 bases, and 15 bases lay in between. The CDR3 contains 15 residues. The CDR3 is CASSPGGGPYNEQFF. The DNA for the CDR3 is TGCGCCAGCAGCCCCGGAGGGGGGCCTTACAATGAGCAGTTCTTC.

The J gene is TRBJ1-3, the V gene TRBV19; D uncertain. CDR3 length: 13 residues. Germline-derived CDR1 and CDR2 are LNHDA and SQIVND (reference sequence). V was clipped by 4 bases and J by 3 bases, with 7 bases between them. CDR3 sequence (DNA): TGTGCCAGTAGTACCGGACTTGGAAACACCATATATTTT. Translated, it gives CASSTGLGNTIYF.

The CDR3 reads CASSMGAGVNTEAFF. CDR3 sequence (DNA): TGTGCCAGTAGTATGGGGGCAGGGGTGAACACTGAAGCTTTCTTT. The chain uses TRBV19 and TRBJ1-1; possible D gene TRBD1, 6 bases. Trimming cost V 3 bases and J 0 bases, with 11 bases left between them. CDR3 length: 15 amino acids. Per the germline V gene, CDR1 is LNHDA and CDR2 is SQIVND (reference sequence).

V gene TRBV18 combines with J gene TRBJ1-1; 7 nucleotides align to TRBD1. Per germline, CDR1 KGHSH and CDR2 LQKENI. The CDR3 is made up of 15 amino acids. Trimming at V came to 10 bases and at J to 2 bases, leaving 13 bases not matched to a gene. The CDR3 region is CATKPGTDKNTEAFF. In DNA, the CDR3 is TGTGCCACCAAACCCGGGACAGACAAAAACACTGAAGCTTTCTTT. The whole variable domain, filled in from reference TRBV18 and TRBJ1-1, reads NAGVMQNPRHLVRRRGQEARLRCSPMKGHSHVYWYRQLPEEGLKFMVYLQKENIIDESGMPKERFSAEFPKEGPSILRIQQVVRGDSAAYFCATKPGTDKNTEAFFGQGTRLTVV.

V usage is TRBV23-1 and J usage is TRBJ1-6; 10 nucleotides line up with TRBD1. TRBV23-1 is known as an ORF, though its function is uncertain. The CDR3 runs 18 residues. The junction had 6 bases not matched to a gene; V was cut back by 4 bases and J by 0 bases. The CDR3 protein is CASSRTGGPPSYNSPLHF. CDR3 coding DNA: TGCGCCAGCAGTCGGACAGGGGGTCCCCCCTCCTATAATTCACCCCTCCACTTT.

This clone was counted a single time. The V gene is TRBV5-1, the J gene TRBJ1-3; tentative D call: TRBD1 (5 bases). The CDR3 covers 15 residues. V gave up 1 base and J gave up 0 bases, with 8 bases separating them. The germline V gene has CDR1 SGHRS and CDR2 YFSETQ. The CDR3 DNA reads TGCGCCAGCAGCTTGTCAGGGATCTCTGGAAACACCATATATTTT. Translating it yields CASSLSGISGNTIYF.

The V call is TRBV2, the J call TRBJ2-5; maybe TRBD2 (5 bases). TRBJ2-7 matches the DNA end more closely, so the J call is doubtful. The CDR3 contains 14 residues. Germline CDR1 is SNHLY and CDR2 is FYNNEI. CDR3 coding DNA: TGTGCCACCCGAACCAGTGAGGGCTCCTACGAGCAGTACTTC. It is translated as CATRTSEGSYEQYF.

V usage is TRBV7-9 and J usage is TRBJ2-1; 12 bases are a match to TRBD2. The CDR3 covers 16 residues. Germline V CDR1 and CDR2: SEHNR, FQNEAQ (reference sequence). Trimming took 5 bases from V and 7 from J; bases not matched to a gene: 9. In DNA, the CDR3 is TGTGCCAGCAGCCACCTAGCGGGAGGGCCTTATAATGAGCAGTTCTTC. Protein sequence: CASSHLAGGPYNEQFF.

This clone has a handful of counts. V is TRBV9 and J is TRBJ1-1; D is possibly TRBD1 (5 bases). V was shortened by 2 bases and J by 7 bases, with 12 bases between the two germline ends. The CDR3 spans 13 residues. The V gene's germline CDR1 is SGDLS and CDR2 YYNGEE. CDR3 in amino acids: CASSVESGGEAFF. The CDR3 DNA sequence: TGTGCCAGCAGCGTTGAATCCGGGGGTGAAGCTTTCTTT.

The chain joins TRBV6-6 to TRBJ2-5; D possibly corresponds to TRBD2 (7 bases). Germline CDR1 reads MNHNY; CDR2 reads SVGAGI (reference sequence). The CDR3 runs to 12 residues. Trimming took off 6 bases at V and 7 bases at J, with 12 bases between the two ends. CDR3 protein: CASSGGPGTQYF. The CDR3 bases are TGTGCCAGCAGCGGGGGGCCCGGGACCCAGTACTTC.

In its sample, this clone was seen once. The same CDR3 is also encoded by other DNA sequences in this sample. This chain uses TRBV6-5 with TRBJ2-2; D perhaps matches TRBD1 (6 bases). CDR3 length: 13 residues. Between the trimmed V and J ends, which lost 8 bases and 1 base, there was a span of 8 bases. CDR1 is MNHEY and CDR2 is SVGAGI in the germline V gene. DNA for the CDR3: TGTGCCAGCCGGACAGTGAACACCGGGGAGCTGTTTTTT. This translates into CASRTVNTGELFF.

The chain employs TRBV5-1 and TRBJ2-3; perhaps TRBD1 as D (6 bases). This CDR3 spans 12 amino acids. Germline V lookup: CDR1 SGHRS, CDR2 YFSETQ. Between the trimmed V and J ends, which lost 7 bases and 4 bases, there was a span of 10 bases. The CDR3 region is CASGRGADTQYF. DNA for the CDR3: TGCGCCAGCGGCAGGGGCGCAGATACGCAGTATTTT.

The gene calls are TRBV19 and TRBJ2-2; D uncertain. The CDR3 is 15 amino acids. Germline CDR1 and CDR2: LNHDA and SQIVND (reference sequence). V was shortened by 3 bases and J by 6 bases, with 14 bases between the two germline ends. CDR3 nucleotides: TGTGCCAGTAGTATCCCCCCCTCTAGTCCCGGGGAGCTGTTTTTT. This gives the protein CASSIPPSSPGELFF.

This clone was observed once. The gene calls are TRBV4-2 and TRBJ2-2, with D maybe TRBD2 (6 bases). Germline V gene sequence: CDR1 LGHNA, CDR2 YNFKEQ. Trimming removed 1 base from V and 0 bases from J, with 9 bases in between. This CDR3 has 16 amino acids. This CDR3 is CASSQVAGSNTGELFF. CDR3 bases: TGTGCCAGCAGCCAAGTTGCGGGGTCGAACACCGGGGAGCTGTTTTTT.

This chain links TRBV5-4 with TRBJ2-2; D is perhaps TRBD2 (6 bases). The V end was cut by 4 bases, the J end by 1 base, with 14 bases between. The CDR3 is made up of 16 amino acids. Per germline, CDR1 SGHNT and CDR2 YYREEE (reference sequence). CDR3 loop: CASSPGGSGNTGELFF. The DNA for the CDR3 is TGTGCCAGCAGCCCCGGGGGTAGCGGGAACACCGGGGAGCTGTTTTTT.